This is a list of T cell receptor beta chains from one sample in a study of cytomegalovirus exposure and HLA in healthy donors. TCRdb's copy holds only in-frame clones and misses some; the assay was immunoSEQ multiplex PCR. The table has 150,000 or so clones, roughly 80% seen once. The sequencing sample was made of PBMCs. The origin of the receptors is a woman aged 35 to 49 in good health and CMV-seronegative. Both conserved end residues are part of each CDR3. A D gene is named only where the DNA matches it firmly. Clone size, where shown, is once, few, many, or a class for clones that have expanded.

>TRBV7-6|TRBD2|TRBJ2-2|NA
CASSLAAGATGELFF
TGTGCCAGCAGCTTAGCGGCGGGAGCCACCGGGGAGCTGTTTTTT
>TRBV27|NA|TRBJ1-2|NA
CASSRLEGSYGYTF
TGTGCCAGCAGCCGCCTGGAGGGGAGCTATGGCTACACCTTC
>TRBV19|TRBD1|TRBJ1-1|NA
CASSPRQGVETEAFF
TGTGCCAGTAGTCCGCGACAGGGGGTTGAGACTGAAGCTTTCTTT
>TRBV7-9|NA|TRBJ1-1|NA
CASSLTGTEAFF
TGTGCCAGCAGCTTAACAGGCACTGAAGCTTTCTTT
>TRBV5-1|TRBD2|TRBJ2-7|NA
CASSRPTSGSSYEQYF
TGCGCCAGCAGCCGACCGACTAGCGGAAGCTCCTACGAGCAGTACTTC
>TRBV27|TRBD1|TRBJ2-1|NA
CASSRDRVYNEQFF
TGTGCCAGCAGCCGGGACAGGGTCTACAATGAGCAGTTCTTC
>TRBV11-3|NA|TRBJ2-7|NA
CASSLSGLSYEQYF
TGTGCCAGCAGCCTTAGCGGCCTCTCCTACGAGCAGTACTTC
>TRBV7-8|TRBD1|TRBJ1-2|NA
CASSPRTGVGYTF
TGTGCCAGCAGCCCCCGGACAGGGGTGGGCTACACCTTC
>TRBV18|NA|TRBJ1-2|NA
CASSPGAGPNYGYTF
TGTGCCAGCTCACCAGGGGCAGGGCCCAACTATGGCTACACCTTC
>TRBV28|TRBD2|TRBJ2-7|NA
CASSLLAGGLHEQYF
TGTGCCAGCAGTTTATTGGCGGGAGGGCTTCACGAGCAGTACTTC
>TRBV5-1|TRBD1|TRBJ2-1|NA
CASSAGTGAVNEQFF
TGCGCCAGCAGCGCCGGGACAGGGGCTGTCAATGAGCAGTTCTTC
>TRBV6-1|NA|TRBJ2-7|few
CASSDPPGYEQYF
TGTGCCAGCAGTGACCCCCCGGGCTACGAGCAGTACTTC
>TRBV2|NA|TRBJ2-7|NA
CASRANYEQYF
TGTGCCAGCAGAGCTAACTACGAGCAGTACTTC
>TRBV28|NA|TRBJ1-5|NA
CASSHGGGMGQPQHF
TGTGCCAGCAGCCATGGGGGGGGCATGGGTCAGCCCCAGCATTTT
>TRBV30|NA|TRBJ1-3|NA
CAWSLGNTIYF
TGTGCCTGGAGCCTCGGAAACACCATATATTTT
>TRBV27|NA|TRBJ1-2|NA
CASSLLGADGYTF
TGTGCCAGCAGTTTACTGGGCGCAGATGGCTACACCTTC
>TRBV5-1|TRBD2|TRBJ2-1|NA
CASSLGPTSGGNNEQFF
TGCGCCAGCAGCTTGGGCCCTACTAGCGGGGGAAACAATGAGCAGTTCTTC
>TRBV5-1|NA|TRBJ2-7|NA
CASSLLREEQYF
TGCGCCAGCAGCTTGCTACGTGAAGAGCAGTACTTC
>TRBV6-6|NA|TRBJ2-7|once
CASSATLAYEQYF
TGTGCCAGCAGTGCTACCTTGGCCTACGAGCAGTACTTC
>TRBV11-3|TRBD2|TRBJ2-7|NA
CASSVRERAYEQYF
TGTGCCAGCAGCGTGCGGGAGAGGGCCTACGAGCAGTACTTC
>TRBV7-6|NA|TRBJ2-7|once
CASSQMADYEQYF
TGTGCCAGCAGCCAGATGGCGGACTACGAGCAGTACTTC
>TRBV6-5|NA|TRBJ1-2|NA
CASTGEGVPNYGYTF
TGTGCCAGCACCGGCGAAGGGGTCCCTAACTATGGCTACACCTTC
>TRBV5-6|TRBD1|TRBJ1-4|few
CASSLGQGAGKLFF
TGTGCCAGCAGCTTGGGACAGGGGGCCGGAAAACTGTTTTTT
>TRBV10-3|NA|TRBJ2-7|NA
CAMGRGSFYEQYF
TGTGCCATGGGAAGGGGATCCTTCTACGAGCAGTACTTC
>TRBV30|NA|TRBJ2-5|NA
CAWNRLSGQETQYF
TGTGCCTGGAATCGGTTGTCGGGCCAAGAGACCCAGTACTTC
>TRBV25-1|NA|TRBJ1-1|NA
CASSRSEPGTEAFF
TGTGCCAGCAGTAGGTCAGAGCCGGGGACTGAAGCTTTCTTT
>TRBV2|NA|TRBJ1-4|once
CASSDGGFRYGNEKLFF
TGTGCCAGCAGTGATGGGGGGTTTCGCTACGGTAATGAAAAACTGTTTTTT